This is a list of T cell receptor beta chains from one sample in a study of blood T cell repertoires in COVID-19. The table came from immunoSEQ multiplex PCR; TCRdb's copy has only in-frame clones and leaves some out. Found here are approximately 120,000 clones, around 89% of them singletons; the top ten hold under 20%. The sequencing sample was made of peripheral blood. All receptors come from a human donor with acute or convalescent COVID-19. The donor label of this sample is uncertain. The CDR3 runs from the conserved cysteine through the conserved F or W. D genes are given only for firm matches. The size entry is marked missing in some rows and otherwise reads once, few, many or a size class.

size: few; V: TRBV14; D: TRBD1; J: TRBJ1-4; length: 14; DNA: TGTGCCAGCAGCCCAAGGACAGGGAACGAAAAACTGTTTTTT; CDR3: CASSPRTGNEKLFF
size: .; V: TRBV28; D: .; J: TRBJ1-4; length: 13; DNA: TGTGCCAGCAGTTTATCAGGGTGGGAAAAACTGTTTTTT; CDR3: CASSLSGWEKLFF
size: .; V: TRBV30; D: .; J: TRBJ2-4; length: 15; DNA: TGTGCCTGGAGTGTACCTTGGGGCCCTCAAGACATTCAGTACTTC; CDR3: CAWSVPWGPQDIQYF
size: .; V: TRBV19; D: .; J: TRBJ1-2; length: 15; DNA: TGTGCCAGTAGTACCGACGAGAGGGCCAGGTATGGCTACACCTTC; CDR3: CASSTDERARYGYTF
size: .; V: TRBV6-5; D: TRBD2; J: TRBJ2-7; length: 13; DNA: TGTGCCAGCAACCGACTAGCGGGGGTCGAGCAGTACTTC; CDR3: CASNRLAGVEQYF
size: .; V: TRBV5-5; D: TRBD2; J: TRBJ2-3; length: 16; DNA: TGTGCCAGCAGCTTGGGGCTAGCGGGAGAAACAGATACGCAGTATTTT; CDR3: CASSLGLAGETDTQYF
size: .; V: TRBV2; D: TRBD1; J: TRBJ1-1; length: 15; DNA: TGTGCCAGCAGAAGGGTGGGACAGGGGAACACTGAAGCTTTCTTT; CDR3: CASRRVGQGNTEAFF
size: .; V: TRBV30; D: TRBD1; J: TRBJ1-1; length: 14; DNA: TGTGCCTGGAGTTCGGGACAGAGGCCTACTGAAGCTTTCTTT; CDR3: CAWSSGQRPTEAFF
size: few; V: TRBV6-2/TRBV6-3; D: TRBD2; J: TRBJ2-3; length: 17; DNA: TGTGCCAGCAGTTATTCTAGCGGGGGGCCGAGCACAGATACGCAGTATTTT; CDR3: CASSYSSGGPSTDTQYF
size: .; V: TRBV7-9; D: .; J: TRBJ2-7; length: 17; DNA: TGTGCCAGCAGCTCCCCGATGGTGAGGAGGTTTTCACACGAGCAGTACTTC; CDR3: CASSSPMVRRFSHEQYF
size: .; V: TRBV14; D: TRBD1; J: TRBJ2-1; length: 17; DNA: TGTGCCAGCAGCCAAGATGGCTGGGACAGGGGGCTTGCTGAGCAGTTCTTC; CDR3: CASSQDGWDRGLAEQFF
size: few; V: TRBV18; D: TRBD1; J: TRBJ1-1; length: 16; DNA: TGTGCCAGTTCGTCGGGACAGGGGTCGCTAAACACTGAAGCTTTCTTT; CDR3: CASSSGQGSLNTEAFF
size: few; V: TRBV7-9; D: .; J: TRBJ2-1; length: 11; DNA: TGTATAATAGAAGAGGGTAATGAGCAGTTCTTC; CDR3: CIIEEGNEQFF
size: .; V: TRBV19; D: .; J: TRBJ1-3; length: 14; DNA: TGTGCCAGTAGTATGCCCGGGTTCGGAAACACCATATATTTT; CDR3: CASSMPGFGNTIYF
size: .; V: TRBV5-1; D: .; J: TRBJ2-7; length: 12; DNA: TGCGCCAGCAGCGATCAGGTCTACGAGCAGTACTTC; CDR3: CASSDQVYEQYF
size: .; V: TRBV24-1; D: .; J: TRBJ2-1; length: 15; DNA: TGTGCCACCAGTGATTCTCTTAGCTCCTACAATGAGCAGTTCTTC; CDR3: CATSDSLSSYNEQFF
size: .; V: TRBV7-9; D: .; J: TRBJ1-4; length: 17; DNA: TGTGCCAGCAGCTCTACAGGGTGGGTTACAACTAATGAAAAACTGTTTTTT; CDR3: CASSSTGWVTTNEKLFF
size: .; V: TRBV9; D: .; J: TRBJ2-1; length: 12; DNA: TGTGCCAGCAGCCCGCAGTACAATGAGCAGTTCTTC; CDR3: CASSPQYNEQFF
size: .; V: TRBV27; D: .; J: TRBJ1-6; length: 15; DNA: TGTGCCAGCAGTCCCTCCTCTTCCTATAATTCACCCCTCCACTTT; CDR3: CASSPSSSYNSPLHF